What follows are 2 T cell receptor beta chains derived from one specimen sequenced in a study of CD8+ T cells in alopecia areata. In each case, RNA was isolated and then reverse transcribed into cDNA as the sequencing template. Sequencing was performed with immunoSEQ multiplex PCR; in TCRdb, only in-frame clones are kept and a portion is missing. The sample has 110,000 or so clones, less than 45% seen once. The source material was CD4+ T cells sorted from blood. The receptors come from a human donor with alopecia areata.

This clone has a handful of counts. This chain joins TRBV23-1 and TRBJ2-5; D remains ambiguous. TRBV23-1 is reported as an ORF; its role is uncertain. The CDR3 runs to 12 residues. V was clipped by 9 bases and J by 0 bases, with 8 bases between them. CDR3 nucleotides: TGCGCCAGTAGGGTGTACCAAGAGACCCAGTACTTC. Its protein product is CASRVYQETQYF.

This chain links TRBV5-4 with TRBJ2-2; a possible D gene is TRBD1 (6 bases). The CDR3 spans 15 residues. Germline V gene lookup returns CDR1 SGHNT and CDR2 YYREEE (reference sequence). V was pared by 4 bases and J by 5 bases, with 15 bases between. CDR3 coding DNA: TGTGCCAGCAGCCCTCGGCGGCAGGGGACCGGGGAGCTGTTTTTT. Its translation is CASSPRRQGTGELFF.